Listed here are 7 T cell receptor beta chains from one sample, sequenced in a study of CD8+CD57+ T cells in acquired aplastic anemia. In patients chosen for sequencing, flow cytometry had shown CD8+CD57+ cell expansion. TCR beta VDJ and CDR3 profiling used genomic DNA as template. TCRdb fed the reads into MiXCR, producing one record per CDR3 protein. Among a few hundred thousand distinct CDR3 sequences listed, roughly 50% were seen once. Sequenced sample: sorted CD4+, CD8+, or CD8+CD57+ T cells (not recorded which) from PBMCs. The receptors here all came from a human donor with aplastic anemia.

V and J are TRBV2 and TRBJ1-1; D not certain. Trimming pared 3 bases from V and 4 bases from J, leaving 15 bases between. This CDR3 has 15 amino acids. The germline gives CDR1 SNHLY, CDR2 FYNNEI. This chain's CDR3 is CASSEYTGGGTEAFF. DNA for the CDR3: TGTGCCAGCAGTGAGTATACGGGAGGAGGCACTGAAGCTTTCTTT.

As to this clonotype: Lacking the conserved final phenylalanine or tryptophan, this CDR3 likely reflects a read error. The chain carries TRBV3-1 and TRBJ1-2; TRBD1 is a possible D gene (5 bases). Looked up from germline, CDR1 is LGHDT and CDR2 is YNNKEL (reference sequence). The CDR3 sequence is 13 residues long. Trimming shortened V by 5 bases and J by 6 bases, and 13 bases separated the two germline ends. The CDR3 region has the DNA TGTGCCAGCAGCGACCAAGGGGTAGATGGCTACACCTCC. This translates into CASSDQGVDGYTS.

This chain connects TRBV10-3 to TRBJ1-1, with TRBD1 matching 10 bases. In germline, CDR1 is ENHRY, CDR2 SYGVKD. The ends lost 11 bases at V and 1 base at J; junction bases unmatched: 7. The CDR3 has 14 residues. For the CDR3, the DNA is TGTGCCTCTCGGACAGGGGGGGGGAACACTGAAGCTTTCTTT. Translated, it gives CASRTGGGNTEAFF.

The table lists this clonotype with many counts. The chain combines TRBV20-1 with TRBJ1-1; weak D call: TRBD1 (6 bases). Trimming took 3 bases from V and 5 from J, leaving 13 bases between them. From germline, CDR1 is DFQATT and CDR2 SNEGSKA (reference sequence). There are 13 residues in the CDR3. The CDR3 coding sequence is TGCAGTGCTAGCGTCAGGAGGGGGACTGAAGCTTTCTTT. Protein product: CSASVRRGTEAFF.

This clonotype has just one count. The chain joins TRBV19 to TRBJ2-3; the D gene is possibly TRBD2 (5 bases). In germline, CDR1 is LNHDA, CDR2 SQIVND (reference sequence). The CDR3 totals 14 residues. Trimming took off 8 bases at V and 1 base at J, with 13 bases between the two ends. CDR3 sequence (DNA): TGTGCCAGTTCCTCCGGACTCCGCACAGATACGCAGTATTTT. Amino acid sequence: CASSSGLRTDTQYF. The entire variable domain, with the rest obtained from reference TRBV19 and TRBJ2-3, is as follows: DGGITQSPKYLFRKEGQNVTLSCEQNLNHDAMYWYRQDPGQGLRLIYYSQIVNDFQKGDIAEGYSVSREKKESFPLTVTSAQKNPTAFYLCASSSGLRTDTQYFGPGTRLTVL.

This clonotype was counted only a few times. This may be a read error: a much more frequent sequence differs by one nucleotide. The V gene is TRBV25-1, the J gene TRBJ2-5, with D possibly being TRBD2 (5 bases). CDR1 is MGHDK and CDR2 is SYGVNS in the germline V gene. CDR3 length equals 12 residues. Trimming removed 8 bases at V and 13 bases at J, with 20 bases between. The CDR3 protein is CASGPEGYSLYF. CDR3 bases: TGTGCCAGCGGTCCCGAGGGATATTCGTTGTACTTC.

This clonotype has ten or more counts. The chain combines TRBV7-8 with TRBJ1-3, with a possible D match to TRBD1 (6 bases). V was trimmed by 1 base and J by 2 bases, leaving 12 bases between them. CDR3 length: 16 amino acids. Per germline, CDR1 SGHVS and CDR2 FQNEAQ. The CDR3 sequence is CASSLGPWTAGNTIYF. For the CDR3, the DNA is TGTGCCAGCAGCTTAGGGCCCTGGACAGCTGGAAACACCATATATTTT. The full variable domain, its missing parts supplied by reference TRBV7-8 and TRBJ1-3, is GAGVSQSPRYKVAKRGQDVALRCDPISGHVSLFWYQQALGQGPEFLTYFQNEAQLDKSGLPSDRFFAERPEGSVSTLKIQRTQQEDSAVYLCASSLGPWTAGNTIYFGEGSWLTVV.